This T cell receptor beta chain is drawn from a study of T cell responses to AZD1222 COVID-19 vaccine. Overall study: Pooled in the analysis were second doses at about 4 or about 12 weeks. Study-level findings and limits: The donors showed a predominance of white British ancestry and of females, with possible underestimation of clonal diversity.

Assay: immunoSEQ multiplex PCR; the TCRdb copy retains only in-frame clones and omits some. The sample lists around 100,000 clones; 75% to 95% were seen once. Comments on this clone: The antigen is unknown.

V dropped 5 bases and J dropped 5; count of bases not matched to a gene: 3. In germline, CDR1 is SGHTA, CDR2 FQGTGA. CDR3 length: 14 amino acids. The gene calls are TRBV7-3 and TRBJ2-7; 13 nucleotides agree with TRBD2. The TCR was taken from an adult in good health. The specimen comprised peripheral blood, sampled on day 0 of AZD1222 vaccination. This CDR3 reads CASSPGLAGDEQYF. CDR3 coding DNA: TGTGCCAGCAGCCCCGGACTAGCGGGAGACGAGCAGTACTTC. Full variable domain (rest looked up from reference TRBV7-3 and TRBJ2-7): GAGVSQTPSNKVTEKGKYVELRCDPISGHTALYWYRQSLGQGPEFLIYFQGTGAADDSGLPNDRFFAVRPEGSVSTLKIQRTERGDSAVYLCASSPGLAGDEQYFGPGTRLTVT.